Following are 24 T cell receptor beta chains from one sample sequenced in a study of cytomegalovirus exposure and HLA in healthy donors. The method was immunoSEQ multiplex PCR; TCRdb's version includes in-frame clones alone and lacks a portion of them. The table has 100,000 to 150,000 clones, approximately 90% seen once; the top ten hold around 1.9%. Input material: PBMCs. These receptors were obtained from a man between 18 and 29 years old in good health and CMV-seronegative.

The V call is TRBV30, the J call TRBJ1-1; D ambiguous. The CDR3 contains 13 residues. The V end was cut by 0 bases, the J end by 3 bases, with 8 bases between. From germline, CDR1 is GTSNPN and CDR2 SVGIG (reference sequence). The CDR3 nucleotides are TGTGCCTGGAGTGTGACGGGTGACACTGAAGCTTTCTTT. It translates to CAWSVTGDTEAFF.

The chain links TRBV5-1 to TRBJ2-1; 7 bases match TRBD2. The CDR3 totals 16 residues. Germline V CDR1 and CDR2: SGHRS, YFSETQ. J gave up 0 bases and V 3 bases, and 6 bases lay outside the gene matches. The CDR3 DNA is TGCGCCAGCAGCTACCCAGCGGGAAACTCCTACAATGAGCAGTTCTTC. Amino acids: CASSYPAGNSYNEQFF.

This clone showed up just a few times. DNA of the CDR3: TGTGCCAGCAGTTACTCTTCCCTCATTAGCGGCTACACCTTC. Its translation is CASSYSSLISGYTF. The chain joins TRBV6-5 to TRBJ1-2, with unresolved D. V was cut by 0 bases and J by 8 bases, with 13 bases left in between. Germline V gene sequence: CDR1 MNHEY, CDR2 SVGAGI. CDR3 length equals 14 residues.

The chain employs TRBV5-1 and TRBJ2-2; D call uncertain. The CDR3 totals 16 residues. Germline CDR1 is SGHRS and CDR2 is YFSETQ. V shed 0 bases and J shed 4 bases, with 13 bases lying between them. The CDR3 loop is CASSLVKEIGTGELFF. The CDR3, as DNA: TGCGCCAGCAGCTTGGTCAAGGAGATTGGCACCGGGGAGCTGTTTTTT. Full variable domain (outside the CDR3, taken from reference TRBV5-1 and TRBJ2-2): KAGVTQTPRYLIKTRGQQVTLSCSPISGHRSVSWYQQTPGQGLQFLFEYFSETQRNKGNFPGRFSGRQFSNSRSEMNVSTLELGDSALYLCASSLVKEIGTGELFFGEGSRLTVL.

The chain recombines TRBV5-1 with TRBJ2-1; no clear D gene. Germline V gene data show CDR1 as SGHRS and CDR2 as YFSETQ. The germline V and J ends were trimmed by 1 base and 10 bases, with 12 bases remaining between them. The CDR3 covers 13 residues. Here the CDR3 reads CASSLLSYREQFF. CDR3 bases: TGCGCCAGCAGCTTGTTAAGTTATAGAGAGCAGTTCTTC.

The chain has TRBV5-1 and TRBJ2-6, with TRBD1 identical over 9 bases. CDR1 is SGHRS and CDR2 is YFSETQ in the germline V gene. V lost 4 bases and J lost 5; bases outside the gene matches: 13. CDR3 length equals 18 residues. As DNA, the CDR3 is TGCGCCAGCAGCAAGTGGGACAGGGACCGTTTGAGGGCCAACGTCCTGACTTTC. Its translation: CASSKWDRDRLRANVLTF.

This clone was recorded only once. This rearrangement joins TRBV7-6 to TRBJ2-2; TRBD2 is a possible D gene (5 bases). V lost 4 bases and J 0 bases, leaving 12 bases between the germline ends. The CDR3 has 16 residues. Germline V gene sequence: CDR1 SGHVS, CDR2 FNYEAQ. The CDR3 is CASSSEATTNTGELFF. In nucleotides, the CDR3 is TGTGCCAGCAGCTCGGAGGCTACTACGAACACCGGGGAGCTGTTTTTT.

The V call is TRBV19, the J call TRBJ1-6, with 9 bases aligning to TRBD1. The germline V gene encodes CDR1 LNHDA and CDR2 SQIVND (reference sequence). This CDR3 region has 14 residues. The V and J ends lost 5 bases and 6 bases, in that order; junction bases with no gene match: 2. CDR3 sequence: CASSSTGGNSPLHF. The CDR3 DNA is TGTGCCAGTAGTTCGACAGGGGGTAATTCACCCCTCCACTTT.

The genes are TRBV5-1 and TRBJ2-3, with TRBD2 as a possible D gene (5 bases). The germline CDR1 and CDR2 sequences are SGHRS and YFSETQ. The CDR3 sequence is 15 residues long. Between the trimmed V and J ends, which lost 0 bases and 1 base, there was a span of 9 bases. The CDR3 loop reads CASSLESRGTDTQYF. CDR3 DNA sequence: TGCGCCAGCAGCTTGGAATCGAGGGGCACAGATACGCAGTATTTT.

This clone was seen just once. V usage is TRBV6-6 and J usage is TRBJ2-1, with D maybe TRBD2 (6 bases). Trimming took 6 bases from V and 1 from J, leaving 10 bases between them. Per the germline V gene, CDR1 is MNHNY and CDR2 is SVGAGI (reference sequence). This CDR3 has 14 amino acids. The CDR3 reads CASRGTESYNEQFF. The DNA for the CDR3 is TGTGCCAGCAGAGGGACTGAGTCCTACAATGAGCAGTTCTTC.

The chain links TRBV5-1 to TRBJ2-7; weak D call: TRBD1 (6 bases). V was clipped by 0 bases and J by 1 base, with 8 bases between them. Germline-derived CDR1 and CDR2 are SGHRS and YFSETQ. This CDR3 spans 14 amino acids. CDR3 coding DNA: TGCGCCAGCAGCTTGGGAGACAGGTCCTACGAGCAGTACTTC. It is translated as CASSLGDRSYEQYF.

The V and J genes are TRBV6-1 and TRBJ2-7; D remains unclear. In germline, CDR1 is MNHNS, CDR2 SASEGT. Trimming shortened V by 4 bases and J by 0 bases, and 13 bases separated the two germline ends. There are 15 residues in the CDR3. The CDR3 coding sequence is TGTGCCAGCAGTGTAGACACGGCGAGCTCCTACGAGCAGTACTTC. Translated, it gives CASSVDTASSYEQYF.

V and J are TRBV7-9 and TRBJ1-5; D gene ambiguous. From germline, CDR1 is SEHNR and CDR2 FQNEAQ (reference sequence). The CDR3 runs to 15 residues. The V end lost 6 bases, the J end lost 0 bases, and 12 bases lay between the germline ends. The CDR3 coding sequence is TGTGCCAGCAGTCCGTCAGGCCATAGCAATCAGCCCCAGCATTTT. This translates into CASSPSGHSNQPQHF.

This chain connects TRBV7-8 to TRBJ1-5; TRBD1 aligns across 7 bases. With V trimmed by 4 bases and J by 0 bases, 9 bases remained unmatched. Germline values: CDR1 SGHVS, CDR2 FQNEAQ. This CDR3 is built from 17 residues. CDR3 region: CASSSNRGGLSNQPQHF. The CDR3 nucleotides are TGTGCCAGCAGCTCTAACAGGGGCGGTCTTAGCAATCAGCCCCAGCATTTT.

This chain uses TRBV10-3 with TRBJ1-4; D uncertain. The CDR3 has 13 amino acids. Germline values: CDR1 ENHRY, CDR2 SYGVKD. Trimming pared 0 bases from V and 10 bases from J, leaving 9 bases between. The CDR3 is CAISESKTGKLFF. DNA of the CDR3: TGTGCCATCAGTGAGTCGAAGACGGGAAAACTGTTTTTT.

This rearrangement joins TRBV4-1 to TRBJ1-5; 10 bases line up with TRBD1. Germline V gene lookup returns CDR1 MGHRA and CDR2 YSYEKL. After removal of 2 bases from V and 7 bases from J, the junction contained 5 bases not matched to a gene. The CDR3 extends over 15 amino acids. The DNA of the CDR3 is TGCGCCAGCAGCCAATTTGGGACAGGGGTACAGCCCCAGCATTTT. As protein: CASSQFGTGVQPQHF.

This chain links TRBV5-1 with TRBJ2-3; D remains unclear. Germline V gene data show CDR1 as SGHRS and CDR2 as YFSETQ. V lost 0 bases, J lost 6 bases, and 11 bases lay in between. The CDR3 runs 14 residues. For the CDR3, the DNA is TGCGCCAGCAGCTTGGGGGTAGCTTTGGATACGCAGTATTTT. It yields the protein CASSLGVALDTQYF.

The sample holds one count of this clone. The J gene is TRBJ2-1, the V gene TRBV6-5, with a possible D match to TRBD1 (6 bases). The germline V gene encodes CDR1 MNHEY and CDR2 SVGAGI. V was shortened by 6 bases and J by 4 bases, with 16 bases between the two germline ends. CDR3 size: 15 residues. The CDR3: CASRSQGFGYNEQFF. CDR3 bases: TGTGCCAGCAGATCACAGGGTTTTGGGTACAATGAGCAGTTCTTC.

The chain employs TRBV7-8 and TRBJ1-5; the D is unclear. Germline loops: CDR1 SGHVS, CDR2 FQNEAQ. The CDR3 extends over 14 amino acids. V was trimmed by 5 bases and J by 1 base, leaving 9 bases between them. The CDR3 DNA follows: TGTGCCAGCAGCCCGGAGGGAAGCAATCAGCCCCAGCATTTT. Protein sequence: CASSPEGSNQPQHF. The entire variable domain, with the rest obtained from reference TRBV7-8 and TRBJ1-5, is as follows: GAGVSQSPRYKVAKRGQDVALRCDPISGHVSLFWYQQALGQGPEFLTYFQNEAQLDKSGLPSDRFFAERPEGSVSTLKIQRTQQEDSAVYLCASSPEGSNQPQHFGDGTRLSIL.

This chain connects TRBV18 to TRBJ1-2; possible D gene TRBD1, 5 bases. This CDR3 has 17 residues. CDR1 and CDR2 from the germline V gene are KGHSH and LQKENI. V lost 1 base and J 5 bases, leaving 20 bases between the germline ends. Here the CDR3 reads CASSPLSSTVTSYGYTF. DNA for the CDR3: TGTGCCAGCTCACCACTTAGCTCGACAGTAACTTCGTATGGCTACACCTTC.

V usage is TRBV6-5 and J usage is TRBJ1-2, with D possibly TRBD1 on 5 matching bases. V shed 8 bases and J shed 4 bases, with 14 bases lying between them. The CDR3 covers 13 residues. The V gene's germline CDR1 is MNHEY and CDR2 SVGAGI. CDR3 amino acids: CASSKAGGYGYTF. The CDR3 DNA follows: TGTGCCAGCTCAAAAGCGGGGGGCTATGGCTACACCTTC.

This chain joins TRBV6-5 and TRBJ1-5; no definite D call. The length of the CDR3 is 13 residues. Germline CDR1 reads MNHEY; CDR2 reads SVGAGI. The ends were cut back, 2 bases at V and 8 bases at J, with 10 bases in the middle. CDR3 bases: TGTGCCAGCAGTTACGGGCGGGGAGAGCCCCAGCATTTT. Residues: CASSYGRGEPQHF.

The chain's CDR3 is CATRVGGRNTEAFF. The CDR3 nucleotides read TGTGCCACTAGGGTGGGAGGGCGGAACACTGAAGCTTTCTTT. The chain is built from TRBV2 and TRBJ1-1; D ambiguous. The germline V gene encodes CDR1 SNHLY and CDR2 FYNNEI. The CDR3 contains 14 residues. V lost 10 bases to trimming and J lost 1 base, with 16 bases between them.

The chain is built from TRBV6-4 and TRBJ2-1; TRBD2 aligns across 11 bases. The CDR3 is made up of 15 amino acids. Trimming cost V 4 bases and J 9 bases; bases outside gene matches: 8. The V gene's germline CDR1 is MRHNA and CDR2 SNTAGT. CDR3 loop: CASSATSGVEGEQFF. In nucleotides, the CDR3 is TGTGCCAGCAGTGCGACTAGCGGGGTGGAGGGTGAGCAGTTCTTC.